These 21 T cell receptor beta chains share one sample of origin, sequenced in a study of CD8+ T cells in alopecia areata. RNA, once extracted, was reverse transcribed into cDNA for use as the sequencing template. The data were produced by immunoSEQ multiplex PCR, yet TCRdb's version contains in-frame clones alone and is incomplete. The sample comprises around 50,000 clones, 90% to 97% of which are singletons, and roughly 24% rests with the top ten. Sequenced here: CD8+ T cells sorted from blood, sampled at week 0. These receptors all come from a human donor with alopecia areata.

V usage is TRBV27 and J usage is TRBJ2-7; possible D gene TRBD1, 6 bases. Trimming stripped 6 bases from V and 3 bases from J, with 12 bases between. This CDR3 is built from 13 residues. CDR1 is MNHEY and CDR2 is SMNVEV in the germline V gene (reference sequence). CDR3 in amino acids: CASRSAGDYEQYF. In DNA form, the CDR3 reads TGTGCCAGCAGATCTGCAGGGGACTACGAGCAGTACTTC.

This sequence joins TRBV11-2 and TRBJ2-1, with D possibly TRBD2 on 5 matching bases. Germline assignment: CDR1 SGHAT and CDR2 FQNNGV. The CDR3 runs 15 residues. V was cut by 2 bases and J by 5 bases, with 13 bases left in between. The CDR3 region has the DNA TGTGCCAGCAGCTTACTGTCAACGAGGGACAATGAGCAGTTCTTC. Translated, it gives CASSLLSTRDNEQFF.

This clone was detected once. This chain links TRBV27 with TRBJ2-7; D remains ambiguous. V was shortened by 4 bases and J by 5 bases, with 21 bases between the two germline ends. CDR3 length: 16 amino acids. Per the germline V gene, CDR1 is MNHEY and CDR2 is SMNVEV (reference sequence). In DNA, the CDR3 is TGTGCCAGCAGTTACATACCCGGAGAGTCGATAGACGAGCAGTACTTC. It codes for CASSYIPGESIDEQYF.

V is TRBV19 and J is TRBJ2-1, with TRBD2 identical over 11 bases. Germline lookup yields CDR1 LNHDA and CDR2 SQIVND (reference sequence). The CDR3 length is 15 residues. Losses at the gene ends were 5 bases for V and 4 bases for J; bases not matched to a gene: 4. The CDR3 nucleotides read TGTGCCAGTAGTTTTAGCGGGGGGGCATACAATGAGCAGTTCTTC. Translation: CASSFSGGAYNEQFF. The full variable domain, completed using reference TRBV19 and TRBJ2-1, is DGGITQSPKYLFRKEGQNVTLSCEQNLNHDAMYWYRQDPGQGLRLIYYSQIVNDFQKGDIAEGYSVSREKKESFPLTVTSAQKNPTAFYLCASSFSGGAYNEQFFGPGTRLTVL.

V usage is TRBV7-9 and J usage is TRBJ1-5, with a possible D match to TRBD1 (5 bases). Trimming cost V 5 bases and J 7 bases, with 18 bases left between them. Per the germline V gene, CDR1 is SEHNR and CDR2 is FQNEAQ (reference sequence). This CDR3 is built from 15 residues. Written as DNA, the CDR3 is TGTGCCAGCAGCGACGTGGGACCGGCAATCCAGCCCCAGCATTTT. Encoded protein: CASSDVGPAIQPQHF.

The J gene is TRBJ2-7, the V gene TRBV19, with D tentatively TRBD2 (5 bases). Germline assignment: CDR1 LNHDA and CDR2 SQIVND (reference sequence). The CDR3 length is 13 residues. Trimming shortened V by 6 bases and J by 1 base, and 10 bases separated the two germline ends. Here the CDR3 reads CASSLGGSYEQYF. For the CDR3, the DNA is TGTGCCAGTAGCCTGGGCGGGTCCTACGAGCAGTACTTC. Full variable domain (remainder filled in from reference TRBV19 and TRBJ2-7): DGGITQSPKYLFRKEGQNVTLSCEQNLNHDAMYWYRQDPGQGLRLIYYSQIVNDFQKGDIAEGYSVSREKKESFPLTVTSAQKNPTAFYLCASSLGGSYEQYFGPGTRLTVT.

This clone was observed a single time. The rearrangement uses TRBV5-1 and TRBJ2-3; a possible D gene is TRBD1 (5 bases). Germline V gives CDR1 SGHRS, CDR2 YFSETQ. Trimming took off 0 bases at V and 0 bases at J, with 8 bases between the two ends. The CDR3 consists of 15 residues. CDR3 region: CASSLGQKSTDTQYF. Written as DNA, the CDR3 is TGCGCCAGCAGCTTGGGACAGAAAAGCACAGATACGCAGTATTTT.

CDR3 amino acids: CASSYSLQQEKLFF. CDR3 sequence (DNA): TGTGCCAGCAGTTACTCTTTGCAGCAGGAAAAACTGTTTTTT. V gene TRBV6-5 combines with J gene TRBJ1-4; no clear D. V was clipped by 0 bases and J by 8 bases, with 10 bases between them. The CDR3 consists of 14 residues. Germline values: CDR1 MNHEY, CDR2 SVGAGI.

The chain uses TRBV4-1 and TRBJ2-1, with D possibly being TRBD1 (6 bases). The CDR3 has 14 residues. In germline, CDR1 is MGHRA, CDR2 YSYEKL. Trimming took off 0 bases at V and 8 bases at J, with 11 bases between the two ends. In DNA form, the CDR3 reads TGCGCCAGCAGCCAAGATAGTGGGGGCTATGAGCAGTTCTTC. Encoded protein: CASSQDSGGYEQFF.

CDR3: CASSLAGAWSGQFF. In nucleotides, the CDR3 is TGTGCCAGCAGTCTCGCCGGGGCCTGGTCGGGGCAGTTCTTC. The chain uses TRBV2 and TRBJ2-1, with D perhaps TRBD1 or TRBD2 (5 bases each). Trimming removed 5 bases from V and 12 bases from J, with 20 bases in between. The CDR3 consists of 14 residues. CDR1 SNHLY and CDR2 FYNNEI come from the germline V gene.

The rearrangement links TRBV6-1 to TRBJ2-5; no clear D gene. The ends were cut back, 6 bases at V and 4 bases at J, with 6 bases in the middle. Germline loops: CDR1 MNHNS, CDR2 SASEGT. This CDR3 is 11 amino acids long. Written as DNA, the CDR3 is TGTGCCAGCAGGACCGGAGAGACCCAGTACTTC. Protein product: CASRTGETQYF.

This chain uses TRBV29-1 with TRBJ2-7; a weak D match, TRBD1 (5 bases). The CDR3 has 13 residues. V was pared by 4 bases and J by 3 bases, with 13 bases between. Germline loops: CDR1 SQVTM, CDR2 ANQGSEA. In nucleotides, the CDR3 is TGCAGCGTTGCCAGGGAAAGTCTCTACGAGCAGTACTTC. Its translation is CSVARESLYEQYF.

J is TRBJ1-3 and V is TRBV7-2; D perhaps matches TRBD1 (5 bases). Germline CDR1 reads SGHTA; CDR2 reads FQGNSA. The V gene lost 6 bases and the J gene lost 0 bases, with 18 bases spanning the gap. The CDR3 consists of 17 residues. CDR3 region: CASSPSQGGTSGNTIYF. The CDR3 DNA is TGTGCCAGCAGTCCTTCCCAGGGCGGGACCTCTGGAAACACCATATATTTT.

V is TRBV30 and J is TRBJ2-6; D is uncertain. Trimming cost V 7 bases and J 8 bases, with 12 bases left between them. The CDR3 totals 12 residues. Germline lookup yields CDR1 GTSNPN and CDR2 SVGIG (reference sequence). CDR3 sequence reads: CALSLGTNVLTF. The CDR3, as DNA: TGTGCCTTGTCTCTGGGGACCAACGTCCTGACTTTC.

The rearrangement links TRBV4-3 to TRBJ2-7, with D tentatively TRBD1 (7 bases). Trimming stripped 0 bases from V and 3 bases from J, with 12 bases between. Per germline, CDR1 LGHNA and CDR2 YSLEER. The CDR3 runs to 15 residues. The DNA of the CDR3 is TGCGCCAGCAGCCAAGATCCAGGGGGGATCTACGAGCAGTACTTC. This translates into CASSQDPGGIYEQYF.

This chain uses TRBV7-9 with TRBJ1-2, with 7 bases that match TRBD1. CDR3 length: 15 residues. Losses at the gene ends were 5 bases for V and 3 bases for J; bases not matched to a gene: 9. CDR1 and CDR2 (germline): SEHNR, FQNEAQ (reference sequence). CDR3 loop: CASSRQGSDYYGYTF. CDR3 DNA sequence: TGTGCCAGCAGCCGACAGGGTTCGGATTACTATGGCTACACCTTC.

The V and J genes are TRBV6-5 and TRBJ2-5; the D is unclear. Trimming shortened V by 0 bases and J by 6 bases, and 8 bases separated the two germline ends. Germline CDR1 and CDR2: MNHEY and SVGAGI. The CDR3 extends over 13 amino acids. The chain's CDR3 is CASSYSHQQTQYF. The CDR3 nucleotides read TGTGCCAGCAGTTACTCTCATCAGCAGACCCAGTACTTC.

This chain joins TRBV27 and TRBJ2-6; D possibly matches TRBD1 or TRBD2 (5 bases each). This CDR3 has 15 amino acids. Germline CDR1 MNHEY, CDR2 SMNVEV (reference sequence). Trimming pared 6 bases from V and 1 base from J, leaving 10 bases between. The CDR3 loop is CASSRGWSGANVLTF. The CDR3 DNA reads TGTGCCAGCAGCCGGGGCTGGTCTGGGGCCAACGTCCTGACTTTC.

The chain recombines TRBV7-6 with TRBJ2-3; the D gene is possibly TRBD2 (6 bases). With 2 bases removed from V and 0 bases from J, the gap between germline ends came to 9 bases. The germline CDR1 and CDR2 sequences are SGHVS and FNYEAQ. The CDR3 has 15 residues. The CDR3 here is CASSLMGGSTDTQYF. DNA of the CDR3: TGTGCCAGCAGCTTAATGGGGGGTAGCACAGATACGCAGTATTTT.

J is TRBJ2-5 and V is TRBV7-3, with D possibly being TRBD2 (6 bases). The end of the DNA is better explained by TRBJ2-7, so the J call may be wrong. This CDR3 comprises 13 residues. Germline assignment: CDR1 SGHTA and CDR2 FQGTGA. Here the CDR3 DNA reads TGTGCCAGCAGCCCATCGGGGGTCTACGAGCAGTACTTC. As protein: CASSPSGVYEQYF.

The chain joins TRBV19 to TRBJ2-5, with TRBD1 as a possible D gene (6 bases). This CDR3 has 13 amino acids. V was clipped by 4 bases and J by 8 bases, with 14 bases between them. CDR1 LNHDA and CDR2 SQIVND come from the germline V gene (reference sequence). CDR3 nucleotides: TGTGCCAGTAGTAACATGGACAGTACCACCCAGTACTTC. Translating gives CASSNMDSTTQYF.